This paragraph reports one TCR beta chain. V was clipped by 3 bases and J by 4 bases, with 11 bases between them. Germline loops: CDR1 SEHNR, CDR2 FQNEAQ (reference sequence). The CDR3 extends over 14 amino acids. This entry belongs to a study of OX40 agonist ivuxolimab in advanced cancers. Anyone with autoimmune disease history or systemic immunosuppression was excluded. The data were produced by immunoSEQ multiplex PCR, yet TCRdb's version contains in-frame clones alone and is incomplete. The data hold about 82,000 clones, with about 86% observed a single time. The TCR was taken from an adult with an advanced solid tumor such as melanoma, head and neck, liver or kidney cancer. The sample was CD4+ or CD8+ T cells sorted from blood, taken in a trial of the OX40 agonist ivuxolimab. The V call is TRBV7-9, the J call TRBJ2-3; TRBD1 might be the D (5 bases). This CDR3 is CASSFRQGADTQYF. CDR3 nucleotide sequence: TGTGCCAGCAGCTTTAGGCAGGGCGCAGATACGCAGTATTTT. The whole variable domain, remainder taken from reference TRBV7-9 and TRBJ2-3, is DTGVSQNPRHKITKRGQNVTFRCDPISEHNRLYWYRQTLGQGPEFLTYFQNEAQLEKSRLLSDRFSAERPKGSFSTLEIQRTEQGDSAMYLCASSFRQGADTQYFGPGTRLTVL.